The present T cell receptor beta chain was sequenced within a study of T cell responses to AZD1222 COVID-19 vaccine. Assay: immunoSEQ multiplex PCR; the TCRdb copy retains only in-frame clones and omits some. The data show about 150,000 clones, about nine tenths seen once. The CDR3 contains 16 residues. CDR1 is SGHRS, CDR2 YFSETQ, per germline. The V gene lost 0 bases and the J gene lost 6 bases, with 16 bases spanning the gap. The specimen was peripheral blood, collected 28 days after the second AZD1222 dose. This sequence was found in an adult who received the AZD1222 COVID-19 vaccine. The rearrangement links TRBV5-1 to TRBJ2-1; weak D call: TRBD1 (5 bases). The CDR3 loop reads CASSLVLPGSSNEQFF. In DNA form, the CDR3 reads TGCGCCAGCAGCTTGGTTTTGCCAGGGTCAAGCAATGAGCAGTTCTTC. The complete variable domain, with remaining parts taken from reference TRBV5-1 and TRBJ2-1, reads KAGVTQTPRYLIKTRGQQVTLSCSPISGHRSVSWYQQTPGQGLQFLFEYFSETQRNKGNFPGRFSGRQFSNSRSEMNVSTLELGDSALYLCASSLVLPGSSNEQFFGPGTRLTVL.